This T cell receptor beta chain comes out of a study of cytomegalovirus exposure and HLA in healthy donors. General observations from the study: Using the classifier, cytomegalovirus status was reportedly diagnosed with high specificity and sensitivity. First-cohort TCR clusters tended to co-occur in the 90 to 150 validation repertoires, a later analysis found.

V shed 5 bases, J shed 3 bases, and the junction held 4 bases outside the gene matches. The CDR3 spans 14 residues. Per the germline V gene, CDR1 is SGHAT and CDR2 is FQNNGV. To note about this clone: Its matching antigen is unknown.

The data were produced by immunoSEQ multiplex PCR, yet TCRdb's version contains in-frame clones alone and is incomplete. The table includes 90,000 or so clones, 75% to 90% detected once. The roughly 120-subject validation cohort, separate from the approximately 640-subject first cohort, included the donors. The genes are TRBV11-2 and TRBJ2-4, with 7 bases that match TRBD1. What was sequenced was PBMCs. This clonotype was obtained from a man between 18 and 29 years old in good health and CMV-seropositive. CDR3 protein: CASSPGQHKNIQYF. CDR3 DNA: TGTGCCAGCAGCCCGGGACAGCACAAAAACATTCAGTACTTC.